This TCR beta chain was sequenced in a study of blood T cell repertoires in COVID-19. In the study's own analysis: Amplifying reference gene primers gave estimates of nucleated cell counts. Only in-frame clones appear in the TCRdb table, and some are missing; sequencing was by immunoSEQ multiplex PCR. V and J calls and clone size follow that table, whereas D and trimming were derived from the DNA. The data hold 250,000 or so clones, with roughly four fifths observed a single time. CDR3 size: 16 residues. Germline assignment: CDR1 SGHNT and CDR2 YYREEE (reference sequence). Trimming removed 0 bases from V and 4 bases from J, with 14 bases in between.

The chain is built from TRBV5-4 and TRBJ2-1; D may be TRBD2 (5 bases). The sequence derives from a woman aged 18 to 35 with acute or convalescent COVID-19. The specimen sequenced was peripheral blood. This CDR3 reads CASSLGASSAYNEQFF. The CDR3 nucleotides read TGTGCCAGCAGCTTGGGGGCTAGCAGCGCTTACAATGAGCAGTTCTTC.